These 19 T cell receptor beta chains came from one sample sequenced in a study of cytomegalovirus exposure and HLA in healthy donors. Vbeta (60) and Jbeta (13) primers were used in the PCR. TCRdb's copy holds only in-frame clones and misses some; the assay was immunoSEQ multiplex PCR. The sample lists about 170,000 clones; around four fifths were seen once. The sample taken for sequencing was PBMCs. These receptors came from a woman aged 50 to 60 in good health and CMV-seropositive.

The chain joins TRBV7-9 to TRBJ1-5; D is uncertain. The CDR3 covers 15 residues. Deletions cut 1 base from V and 10 bases from J, with 17 bases between. Germline V lookup: CDR1 SEHNR, CDR2 FQNEAQ (reference sequence). The CDR3 loop reads CASSLGAPDLGPQHF. CDR3 DNA sequence: TGTGCCAGCAGCTTAGGTGCCCCCGATCTAGGTCCCCAGCATTTT.

The chain links TRBV7-6 to TRBJ1-5; 7 positions agree with TRBD1. The germline CDR1 and CDR2 sequences are SGHVS and FNYEAQ. The CDR3 extends over 14 amino acids. V lost 4 bases and J lost 3; bases outside the gene matches: 3. Here the CDR3 reads CASSSTGFNQPQHF. The CDR3 DNA sequence: TGTGCCAGCAGCTCGACAGGGTTCAATCAGCCCCAGCATTTT.

The rearrangement uses TRBV2 and TRBJ1-5; TRBD1 matches at 7 bases. Germline CDR1 and CDR2: SNHLY and FYNNEI. The J segment lost 2 bases and the V segment lost 7 bases, leaving 5 bases of the junction unmatched. CDR3 length: 14 residues. The CDR3 reads CASTLDRGNQPQHF. CDR3 sequence (DNA): TGTGCCAGCACCCTAGACAGGGGCAATCAGCCCCAGCATTTT.

With respect to this clone: The junction departs from germline at one end; a sequencing error may be responsible. The chain joins TRBV5-1 to TRBJ1-4; D remains ambiguous. Per germline, CDR1 SGHRS and CDR2 YFSETQ. CDR3 length: 15 amino acids. The CDR3 region has the DNA TGCGCCAGCAGCTTAGACATGGCCTCTAATGAAAAACTGCTTTTT. Translated: CASSLDMASNEKLLF. The variable domain in full, with the rest retrieved from reference TRBV5-1 and TRBJ1-4, is KAGVTQTPRYLIKTRGQQVTLSCSPISGHRSVSWYQQTPGQGLQFLFEYFSETQRNKGNFPGRFSGRQFSNSRSEMNVSTLELGDSALYLCASSLDMASNEKLLFGSGTQLSVL.

The CDR3 region has the DNA TGCAGCGTCGCAACAAGAATGAACACTGAAGCTTTCTTT. Translation gives CSVATRMNTEAFF. The chain joins TRBV29-1 to TRBJ1-1; D gene uncertain. V was cut by 6 bases and J by 0 bases, with 11 bases left in between. Germline values: CDR1 SQVTM, CDR2 ANQGSEA. The CDR3 extends over 13 amino acids.

The chain uses TRBV9 and TRBJ1-3; 8 bases align to TRBD1. Germline V gene lookup returns CDR1 SGDLS and CDR2 YYNGEE. CDR3 size: 16 residues. V shed 4 bases and J 0 bases; nucleotides not matched to a gene: 6. The CDR3 sequence: CASSFPRGLSGNTIYF. The CDR3 DNA reads TGTGCCAGCAGCTTCCCCAGGGGGCTCTCTGGAAACACCATATATTTT.

The chain is built from TRBV6-5 and TRBJ2-7; 12 bases agree with TRBD2. J lost 3 bases, V lost 6 bases, and 6 bases had no gene match. Germline CDR1 and CDR2: MNHEY and SVGAGI. This CDR3 is built from 15 residues. CDR3 region: CASSRQLAGGYEQYF. Written as DNA, the CDR3 is TGTGCCAGCAGCCGTCAACTAGCGGGGGGCTACGAGCAGTACTTC.

The CDR3: CASSTRTSGRGQFF. The CDR3 region has the DNA TGTGCCAGCAGCACAAGGACTAGCGGTCGGGGGCAGTTCTTC. The chain has TRBV9 and TRBJ2-1, with 10 bases fitting TRBD2. The CDR3 length is 14 residues. CDR1 and CDR2 from the germline V gene are SGDLS and YYNGEE. V gave up 4 bases and J gave up 12 bases; unmatched junction bases: 10.

This sequence joins TRBV25-1 and TRBJ1-6, with TRBD1 as a possible D gene (6 bases). V gave up 0 bases and J gave up 5 bases, with 8 bases separating them. Germline loops: CDR1 MGHDK, CDR2 SYGVNS. The CDR3 runs 15 residues. The CDR3 bases are TGTGCCAGCAGTGAATACAGGGGTGATAATTCACCCCTCCACTTT. This sequence encodes CASSEYRGDNSPLHF.

This clone was counted a single time. The gene calls are TRBV4-1 and TRBJ1-2; perhaps TRBD1 as D (6 bases). The CDR3 length is 15 residues. From germline, CDR1 is MGHRA and CDR2 YSYEKL. V dropped 1 base and J dropped 6 bases, with 15 bases sitting between them. The CDR3 nucleotides read TGCGCCAGCAGCCAAGCGGGCAGGGGAATACATGGCTACACCTTC. Its translation is CASSQAGRGIHGYTF.

Points on this clone: The same CDR3 is also encoded by other DNA sequences in this sample. V and J are TRBV7-8 and TRBJ1-2; D is uncertain. V was clipped by 5 bases and J by 4 bases, with 11 bases between them. This CDR3 comprises 13 residues. From germline, CDR1 is SGHVS and CDR2 FQNEAQ. CDR3 nucleotide sequence: TGTGCCAGCAGCCTAAGCGCTATCTATGGCTACACCTTC. This codes for CASSLSAIYGYTF.

The chain has TRBV19 and TRBJ2-2, with 8 bases lining up with TRBD2. With 5 bases clipped from V and 5 bases from J, the junction kept 7 bases outside the gene matches. This CDR3 has 15 residues. Germline V gene sequence: CDR1 LNHDA, CDR2 SQIVND (reference sequence). The CDR3 reads CASSRPGGGTGELFF. Here the CDR3 DNA reads TGTGCCAGTAGTCGACCGGGGGGGGGTACCGGGGAGCTGTTTTTT.

The chain recombines TRBV2 with TRBJ1-3; 7 bases are a match to TRBD1. CDR1 and CDR2 (germline): SNHLY, FYNNEI. Trimming at V came to 6 bases and at J to 0 bases, leaving 5 bases not matched to a gene. The CDR3 covers 15 residues. CDR3 nucleotides: TGTGCCAGCAGGACAGGGACCAACTCTGGAAACACCATATATTTT. Amino acid sequence: CASRTGTNSGNTIYF.

This chain connects TRBV2 to TRBJ2-5, with 10 bases matching TRBD1. TRBJ2-7 explains the end of the DNA better; the J call may be wrong. The V gene's germline CDR1 is SNHLY and CDR2 FYNNEI. This CDR3 contains 13 residues. The CDR3 bases are TGTGCCAGCAGCCGGGACAGGGGCTACGAGCAGTACTTC. Amino acids: CASSRDRGYEQYF.

The CDR3 sequence is CASSAGQGVTEAFF. The CDR3 nucleotides read TGTGCCAGTAGTGCCGGACAGGGGGTGACTGAAGCTTTCTTT. The chain links TRBV19 to TRBJ1-1; 10 nucleotides line up with TRBD1. CDR1 LNHDA and CDR2 SQIVND come from the germline V gene (reference sequence). The V and J ends lost 5 bases and 5 bases, in that order; junction bases with no gene match: 5. The CDR3 runs to 14 residues. The full variable domain, rest sourced from reference TRBV19 and TRBJ1-1, is DGGITQSPKYLFRKEGQNVTLSCEQNLNHDAMYWYRQDPGQGLRLIYYSQIVNDFQKGDIAEGYSVSREKKESFPLTVTSAQKNPTAFYLCASSAGQGVTEAFFGQGTRLTVV.

The chain couples TRBV9 to TRBJ2-5; D gene uncertain. Between the trimmed V and J ends, which lost 0 bases and 4 bases, there was a span of 7 bases. The CDR3 spans 13 residues. CDR1 and CDR2 (germline): SGDLS, YYNGEE. The CDR3 reads CASSVGSGETQYF. The CDR3, as DNA: TGTGCCAGCAGCGTAGGTTCAGGAGAGACCCAGTACTTC.

This clone appeared a single time. Other DNA sequences in this specimen translate into the identical CDR3. The rearrangement joins TRBV30 to TRBJ2-5; 7 bases align to TRBD1. After removal of 4 bases from V and 2 bases from J, the junction contained 1 base not matched to a gene. Germline lookup yields CDR1 GTSNPN and CDR2 SVGIG (reference sequence). The CDR3 sequence is 12 residues long. CDR3 in amino acids: CAWTGGQETQYF. The CDR3 DNA follows: TGTGCCTGGACAGGGGGTCAAGAGACCCAGTACTTC. The whole variable domain, filled in from reference TRBV30 and TRBJ2-5, reads SQTIHQWPATLVQPVGSPLSLECTVEGTSNPNLYWYRQAAGRGLQLLFYSVGIGQISSEVPQNLSASRPQDRQFILSSKKLLLSDSGFYLCAWTGGQETQYFGPGTRLLVL.

For the CDR3, the DNA is TGTGCCAGCAGCGTAGGGACAGGGACCTATGGCTACACCTTC. This encodes CASSVGTGTYGYTF. The chain joins TRBV9 to TRBJ1-2, with TRBD1 matching over 8 bases. The CDR3 is made up of 14 amino acids. With V trimmed by 0 bases and J by 4 bases, 2 bases remained unmatched. Looked up from germline, CDR1 is SGDLS and CDR2 is YYNGEE.

This chain links TRBV2 with TRBJ1-2; tentative D call: TRBD1 (5 bases). The CDR3 is made up of 14 amino acids. Germline CDR1 is SNHLY and CDR2 is FYNNEI. Trimming shortened V by 6 bases and J by 7 bases, and 18 bases separated the two germline ends. The CDR3 DNA reads as TGTGCCAGCAGGGGATTGGGGCAGGGTTTTGGCTACACCTTC. Translating it yields CASRGLGQGFGYTF.